This T cell receptor (beta chain) came from a study of neurological immune-mediated disorders. This clonotype was observed at least ten times. The CDR3 is 16 amino acids. V lost 0 bases, J lost 5 bases, and 4 bases stayed unmatched. Germline V gene data show CDR1 as SGHDT and CDR2 as YYEEEE. TCRdb reprocessed the 5' RACE reads with MiXCR, giving one entry per CDR3 protein. The repertoire consists of tens of thousands of distinct CDR3 sequences, with 3.5% to 5.5% occurring once and the leading ten covering around 6%. The V gene is TRBV5-6, the J gene TRBJ2-3; 12 positions agree with TRBD2. The clonotype comes from a woman aged 55-75 years with multiple sclerosis. Sequencing was carried out using PBMCs. CDR3 DNA: TGTGCCAGCAGCTTGGAGCGACTAGCGGGGGTAGATACGCAGTATTTT. Its translation is CASSLERLAGVDTQYF.